The entry below describes one TCR beta chain. Its target is not known. Trimming took 1 base from V and 0 from J, leaving 4 bases between them. CDR1 and CDR2 (germline): DFQATT, SNEGSKA (reference sequence). The CDR3 covers 13 residues. This entry belongs to a study of T cells in Graves' hyperthyroidism and ophthalmopathy. Study-level information: Any treatment followed the collection of peripheral blood at initial diagnosis. Regarding the study as a whole: Within blood appeared most thyroid clonotypes that had expanded above 0.001. Stable hyperthyroidism was told apart from ophthalmopathy by a model built on 13 V-J features.

Diagnosis rested on symptoms, serum thyroxine and TRAb, thyroid ultrasound, and orbital computed tomography. Authors of the study amplified TCR beta CDR3 regions from RNA transcripts. TCR CDR3 underwent first-round RT-PCR with the HTBI primer set. From the multiplex PCR reads, TCRdb called clonotypes with MiXCR, one entry per CDR3 protein. Here the sample spans roughly 740,000 distinct CDR3 sequences, approximately 16% being singletons. The chain employs TRBV20-1 and TRBJ1-5; D remains unclear. This TCR came from a man between 18 and 35 years old with Graves' hyperthyroidism. Input material: blood. The CDR3 DNA is TGCAGTGCTAGAGGCACTAGCAATCAGCCCCAGCATTTT. Amino acids: CSARGTSNQPQHF.